This TCR beta chain emerged from a study of human thymus T cells. Only in-frame clones appear in the TCRdb table, and some are missing; sequencing was by immunoSEQ multiplex PCR. The data show some 120,000 clones, around 94% seen once. Resections were taken during corrective heart surgery, and the thymus tissue came from these. Donors consisted of healthy Finnish infants (having corrective surgery for congenital heart defects). Between the trimmed V and J ends, which lost 5 bases and 6 bases, there was a span of 18 bases. The CDR3 has 14 residues. Germline loops: CDR1 SGHRS, CDR2 YFSETQ. This TCR was sampled from a boy younger than two with a congenital heart defect but otherwise immunologically healthy. The gene calls are TRBV5-1 and TRBJ2-7, with D possibly matching TRBD2 (6 bases). Sequenced sample: thymus tissue. CDR3 residues: CASRCGTPNGEQYF. In DNA form, the CDR3 reads TGCGCCAGCAGATGCGGGACTCCGAATGGCGAGCAGTACTTC.